Shown below are 14 T cell receptor beta chains from a single sample sequenced in a study of OX40 agonist ivuxolimab in advanced cancers. Some clones are missing from TCRdb's copy, which holds only in-frame ones; the method was immunoSEQ multiplex PCR. The table shows roughly 62,000 clones, with about 85% occurring only once. The source material was CD4+ or CD8+ T cells sorted from blood, sampled in a trial of the OX40 agonist ivuxolimab. Every receptor here comes from an adult with an advanced solid tumor such as melanoma, head and neck, liver or kidney cancer.

The chain recombines TRBV7-2 with TRBJ1-1, with D tentatively TRBD1 (6 bases). Germline loops: CDR1 SGHTA, CDR2 FQGNSA. V dropped 4 bases and J dropped 1 base, with 13 bases sitting between them. The CDR3 length is 15 residues. The CDR3 nucleotides read TGTGCCAGCAGCTACTCGGGGGGCCCGAACACTGAAGCTTTCTTT. This sequence encodes CASSYSGGPNTEAFF. The full variable domain, in which reference TRBV7-2 and TRBJ1-1 provide the parts outside the CDR3, is GAGVSQSPSNKVTEKGKDVELRCDPISGHTALYWYRQSLGQGLEFLIYFQGNSAPDKSGLPSDRFSAERTGGSVSTLTIQRTQQEDSAVYLCASSYSGGPNTEAFFGQGTRLTVV.

The chain joins TRBV6-6 to TRBJ2-7, with D uncertain. The V gene lost 3 bases and the J gene lost 4 bases, with 7 bases spanning the gap. The CDR3 sequence is 12 residues long. Germline assignment: CDR1 MNHNY and CDR2 SVGAGI (reference sequence). The CDR3 sequence is CASSYRSYEQYF. The CDR3 bases are TGTGCCAGCAGTTATAGGAGTTACGAGCAGTACTTC.

The chain couples TRBV10-3 to TRBJ2-1; no reliable D call. Germline V CDR1 and CDR2: ENHRY, SYGVKD. This CDR3 spans 13 amino acids. With 6 bases removed from V and 11 bases from J, the gap between germline ends came to 17 bases. The CDR3 DNA is TGTGCCATCAGCGCCTCTGACGGAGAGAAGCAGTTCTTC. This translates into CAISASDGEKQFF.

The genes are TRBV9 and TRBJ2-2, with no clear D. Looked up from germline, CDR1 is SGDLS and CDR2 is YYNGEE. The germline V and J ends were trimmed by 0 bases and 6 bases, with 9 bases remaining between them. The CDR3 runs 14 residues. CDR3 nucleotide sequence: TGTGCCAGCAGCGTAGTAGGATCGGCCGGGGAGCTGTTTTTT. Encoded protein: CASSVVGSAGELFF.

The gene calls are TRBV27 and TRBJ2-3; TRBD1 agrees at 8 bases. The CDR3 totals 16 residues. The germline gives CDR1 MNHEY, CDR2 SMNVEV (reference sequence). Germline trimming cut 1 base from V and 1 base from J; bases unmatched to any gene: 4. This chain's CDR3 is CASSLFPGQGTDTQYF. The CDR3 nucleotides are TGTGCCAGCAGTTTATTCCCGGGACAGGGCACAGATACGCAGTATTTT.

This chain uses TRBV5-8 with TRBJ2-1, with D possibly matching TRBD1 (6 bases). Trimming took off 0 bases at V and 8 bases at J, with 9 bases between the two ends. CDR1 and CDR2 (germline): SGHTS, YDEGEE. This CDR3 has 13 amino acids. CDR3 sequence: CASSLAWGHEQFF. DNA for the CDR3: TGTGCCAGCAGCTTGGCCTGGGGGCATGAGCAGTTCTTC.

The chain joins TRBV27 to TRBJ1-4; perhaps TRBD1 as D (6 bases). The CDR3 has 15 amino acids. V lost 5 bases, J lost 4 bases, and 14 bases lay in between. The germline V gene has CDR1 MNHEY and CDR2 SMNVEV (reference sequence). The chain's CDR3 is CASSTLDSFNEKLFF. CDR3 in DNA: TGTGCCAGCAGTACCCTGGACAGCTTTAATGAAAAACTGTTTTTT.

The CDR3 bases are TGTGCCAGTAGTGGAAGCGGGAGGGCCGGGGAGCTGTTTTTT. This gives the protein CASSGSGRAGELFF. The rearrangement uses TRBV19 and TRBJ2-2; 10 bases map to TRBD2. This CDR3 has 14 amino acids. The germline V gene has CDR1 LNHDA and CDR2 SQIVND (reference sequence). V was clipped by 5 bases and J by 6 bases; unmatched bases: 3.

Regarding this clone: The junction does not match germline at one end; this may be a read error. The V call is TRBV7-7, the J call TRBJ2-3; 7 bases fit TRBD2. The CDR3 runs 16 residues. The germline V gene has CDR1 SSHAT and CDR2 FNYEAQ (reference sequence). The CDR3 region has the DNA TGTGCTAGCAGCCCCGGCCCCGGCGGGGGAGGAGATACGCAGTATTTT. This sequence encodes CASSPGPGGGGDTQYF.

This clone was observed once. The chain couples TRBV28 to TRBJ2-1; weak D call: TRBD2 (6 bases). The germline gives CDR1 MDHEN, CDR2 SYDVKM. This CDR3 has 13 amino acids. V was clipped by 1 base and J by 10 bases, with 11 bases between them. The DNA of the CDR3 is TGTGCCAGCAGTTTATATCCGGCGGGAGAGCAGTTCTTC. Protein sequence: CASSLYPAGEQFF.

This chain links TRBV5-1 with TRBJ2-5; 14 positions match TRBD2. The CDR3 has 18 residues. V lost 4 bases to trimming and J lost 6 bases; unmatched junction nucleotides: 14. In germline, CDR1 is SGHRS, CDR2 YFSETQ. The CDR3 region has the DNA TGCGCCAGCAGCAGGACAGGGGGGACTAGCGGGAGTCAGAAGACCCAGTACTTC. Translated: CASSRTGGTSGSQKTQYF.

V and J are TRBV15 and TRBJ2-7; possible D gene TRBD2, 7 bases. This CDR3 has 15 amino acids. Germline CDR1 and CDR2: LNHNV and YYDKDF (reference sequence). The ends were cut back, 0 bases at V and 3 bases at J, with 12 bases in the middle. The CDR3 DNA sequence: TGTGCCACCAGCAGAGAGCGGGGGCGCCTCTACGAGCAGTACTTC. It yields the protein CATSRERGRLYEQYF.

The chain is built from TRBV28 and TRBJ2-7; 7 nucleotides agree with TRBD1. The CDR3 sequence is 13 residues long. Germline assignment: CDR1 MDHEN and CDR2 SYDVKM. The V and J ends lost 5 bases and 5 bases, in that order; junction bases with no gene match: 6. CDR3 loop: CASSGRDRDEQYF. CDR3 DNA sequence: TGTGCCAGCAGTGGCCGGGACAGAGACGAGCAGTACTTC.

V gene TRBV4-2 combines with J gene TRBJ2-7; D is perhaps TRBD2 (5 bases). In germline, CDR1 is LGHNA, CDR2 YNFKEQ. V was pared by 1 base and J by 6 bases, with 10 bases between. There are 13 residues in the CDR3. The CDR3 nucleotides read TGTGCCAGCAGCCAAGGACTATTAGTCGAGCAGTACTTC. This sequence encodes CASSQGLLVEQYF.